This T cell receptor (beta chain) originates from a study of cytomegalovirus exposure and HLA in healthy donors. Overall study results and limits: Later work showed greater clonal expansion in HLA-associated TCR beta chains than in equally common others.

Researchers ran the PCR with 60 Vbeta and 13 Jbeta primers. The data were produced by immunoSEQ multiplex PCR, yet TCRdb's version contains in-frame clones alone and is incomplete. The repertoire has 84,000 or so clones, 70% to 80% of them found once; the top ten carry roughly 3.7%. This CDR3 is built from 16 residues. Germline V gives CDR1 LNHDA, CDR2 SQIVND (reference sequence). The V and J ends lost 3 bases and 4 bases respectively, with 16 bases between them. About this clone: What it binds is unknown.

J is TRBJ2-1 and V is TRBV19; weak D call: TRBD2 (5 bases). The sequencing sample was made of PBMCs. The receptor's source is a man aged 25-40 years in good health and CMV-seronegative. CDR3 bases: TGTGCCAGTAGTATTTATTTACGTAGCGAGTACAATGAGCAGTTCTTC. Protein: CASSIYLRSEYNEQFF.